The 10 T cell receptor beta chains given below trace back to one sample, sequenced in a study of blood T cells in healthy people across ages. A J-beta primer mix and a sample-barcoded 5' primer were used in a second PCR of about 6 to 12 cycles. TCRdb redid the calling of the 5' RACE reads with MiXCR, one entry per CDR3 protein. This sample carries more than 1,400,000 distinct CDR3 sequences, approximately 38% of them seen once, and the ten largest clones take 7.9%. Sequencing input: blood. All receptors derive from a woman under 30 in good health.

This sequence joins TRBV20-1 and TRBJ2-3, with TRBD2 matching over 8 bases. V gave up 5 bases and J gave up 0 bases; unmatched junction bases: 7. Germline V gives CDR1 DFQATT, CDR2 SNEGSKA (reference sequence). The CDR3 consists of 15 residues. The DNA of the CDR3 is TGCAGTGCTCCCCGACTAGCGACCAGCACAGATACGCAGTATTTT. Encoded protein: CSAPRLATSTDTQYF.

In its sample, this clonotype was seen a few times. J is TRBJ2-3 and V is TRBV5-1; the match to TRBD1 covers 10 bases. The trim removed 4 bases at V and 5 bases at J, leaving 10 bases unmatched. CDR3 size: 16 residues. Germline CDR1 SGHRS, CDR2 YFSETQ. CDR3 coding DNA: TGCGCCAGCAGCGAAACCGGGACAGGGGTTGGAGATACGCAGTATTTT. Translated: CASSETGTGVGDTQYF.

This clonotype was seen only a few times. The chain recombines TRBV7-3 with TRBJ2-3; TRBD2 matches at 9 bases. The CDR3 is 19 amino acids. CDR1 SGHTA and CDR2 FQGTGA come from the germline V gene. V was pared by 3 bases and J by 0 bases, with 13 bases of the junction left unmatched. The CDR3 region has the DNA TGTGCCAGCAGCTTCGAGCCGGGACTAGCCTCCCTAAGCACAGATACGCAGTATTTT. It specifies CASSFEPGLASLSTDTQYF.

In this sample, this clonotype turned up a few times. The chain combines TRBV6-5 with TRBJ2-1; D gene uncertain. CDR3 length: 15 residues. The germline V gene has CDR1 MNHEY and CDR2 SVGAGI. Trimming cost V 0 bases and J 4 bases, with 10 bases left between them. The CDR3 protein is CASSYSDTAYNEQFF. CDR3 coding DNA: TGTGCCAGCAGTTACTCCGATACAGCTTACAATGAGCAGTTCTTC.

There are a few counts of this clonotype. The gene calls are TRBV20-1 and TRBJ2-7, with no clear D. V was cut by 4 bases and J by 4 bases, with 11 bases left in between. Per germline, CDR1 DFQATT and CDR2 SNEGSKA (reference sequence). The CDR3 is 12 residues long. The CDR3 sequence is CSAKLGSYEQYF. For the CDR3, the DNA is TGCAGTGCTAAGTTGGGTTCATACGAGCAGTACTTC.

This chain links TRBV20-1 with TRBJ2-1; D is ambiguous. V gave up 5 bases and J gave up 10 bases, with 15 bases separating them. The CDR3 covers 12 residues. Germline V lookup: CDR1 DFQATT, CDR2 SNEGSKA (reference sequence). Here the CDR3 reads CSAGRIRKEQFF. CDR3 bases: TGCAGTGCTGGCCGTATCCGCAAGGAGCAGTTCTTC.

This chain links TRBV7-9 with TRBJ2-3; no firm D call. The germline V gene has CDR1 SEHNR and CDR2 FQNEAQ (reference sequence). Trimming stripped 5 bases from V and 1 base from J, with 16 bases between. This CDR3 spans 16 amino acids. Here the CDR3 reads CASSLRFSDRTDTQYF. For the CDR3, the DNA is TGTGCCAGCAGCCTGCGCTTCAGCGACCGCACAGATACGCAGTATTTT.

The chain has TRBV20-1 and TRBJ2-1; 7 bases match TRBD2. The DNA end lines up better with TRBJ2-7; the J call may be wrong. This CDR3 contains 16 residues. Germline CDR1 reads DFQATT; CDR2 reads SNEGSKA (reference sequence). CDR3 protein: CSARDFASGSYNEQYF. In DNA form, the CDR3 reads TGCAGTGCTAGAGATTTTGCTAGCGGCTCCTACAATGAGCAGTACTTC.

This sequence joins TRBV11-3 and TRBJ2-5; 11 nucleotides agree with TRBD2. The CDR3 is 15 residues long. Trimming cost V 1 base and J 11 bases; bases outside gene matches: 9. The V gene's germline CDR1 is SGHNT and CDR2 YENEEA. The chain's CDR3 is CASSLGSGGDNEQYF. Written as DNA, the CDR3 is TGTGCCAGCAGCTTAGGTAGCGGGGGGGACAATGAGCAGTACTTC. Variable domain in full (rest from reference TRBV11-3 and TRBJ2-5): EAGVVQSPRYKIIEKKQPVAFWCNPISGHNTLYWYLQNLGQGPELLIRYENEEAVDDSQLPKDRFSAERLKGVDSTLKIQPAELGDSAVYLCASSLGSGGDNEQYFGPGTRLLVL.

The rearrangement links TRBV20-1 to TRBJ2-5; 11 bases match TRBD2. Per the germline V gene, CDR1 is DFQATT and CDR2 is SNEGSKA (reference sequence). V dropped 4 bases and J dropped 1; count of bases not matched to a gene: 8. The CDR3 has 16 amino acids. The chain's CDR3 is CSATPRLAGTQETQYF. CDR3 bases: TGCAGTGCTACCCCACGACTAGCGGGAACCCAAGAGACCCAGTACTTC.